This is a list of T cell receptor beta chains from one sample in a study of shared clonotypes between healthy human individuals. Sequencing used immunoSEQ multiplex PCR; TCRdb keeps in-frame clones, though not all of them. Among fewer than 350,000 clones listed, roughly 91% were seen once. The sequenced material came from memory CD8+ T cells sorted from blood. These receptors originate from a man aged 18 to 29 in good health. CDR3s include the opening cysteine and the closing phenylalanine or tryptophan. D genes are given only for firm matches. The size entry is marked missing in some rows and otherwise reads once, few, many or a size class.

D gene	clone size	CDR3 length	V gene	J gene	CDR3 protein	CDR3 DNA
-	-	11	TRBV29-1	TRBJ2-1	CSVRLGPEQFF	TGCAGCGTTCGGCTCGGACCGGAGCAGTTCTTC
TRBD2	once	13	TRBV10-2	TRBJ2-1	CASNSGAYNEQFF	TGCGCCAGCAACAGCGGGGCCTACAATGAGCAGTTCTTC
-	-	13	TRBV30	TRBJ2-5	CAWAWDPQETQYF	TGTGCCTGGGCCTGGGACCCCCAAGAGACCCAGTACTTC
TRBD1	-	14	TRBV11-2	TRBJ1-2	CASSPDRADYGYTF	TGTGCCAGCAGCCCCGACAGGGCTGACTATGGCTACACCTTC
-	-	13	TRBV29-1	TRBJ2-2	CSVAWDATGELFF	TGCAGCGTCGCTTGGGACGCCACCGGGGAGCTGTTTTTT
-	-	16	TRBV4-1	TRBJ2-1	CASSQDPGGNYNEQFF	TGCGCCAGCAGCCAAGATCCCGGAGGCAACTACAATGAGCAGTTCTTC
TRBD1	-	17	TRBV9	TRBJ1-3	CASSVASEGALGNTIYF	TGTGCCAGCAGCGTAGCTAGCGAGGGGGCACTCGGAAACACCATATATTTT
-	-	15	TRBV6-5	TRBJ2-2	CASSQTVYSPGELFF	TGTGCCAGCAGTCAAACCGTCTATAGTCCCGGGGAGCTGTTTTTT
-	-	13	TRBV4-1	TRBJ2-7	CASSQGPSYEQYF	TGCGCCAGCAGCCAAGGACCCAGCTACGAGCAGTACTTC
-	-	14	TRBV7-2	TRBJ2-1	CASSSGDHYNEQFF	TGTGCCAGCAGCTCCGGAGACCACTACAATGAGCAGTTCTTC
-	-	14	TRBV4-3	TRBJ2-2	CASSLTMNTGELFF	TGCGCCAGCAGCCTGACTATGAACACCGGGGAGCTGTTTTTT
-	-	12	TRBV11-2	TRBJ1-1	CASRNTGTEAFF	TGTGCCAGCAGAAACACAGGGACTGAAGCTTTCTTT
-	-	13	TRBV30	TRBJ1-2	CAWSVGSNYGYTF	TGTGCCTGGAGTGTGGGCAGCAACTATGGCTACACCTTC
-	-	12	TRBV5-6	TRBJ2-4	CASRSSKNIQYF	TGTGCCAGCAGGAGTTCCAAAAACATTCAGTACTTC
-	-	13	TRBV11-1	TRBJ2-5	CASSLQNQETQYF	TGTGCCAGCAGCTTACAGAACCAAGAGACCCAGTACTTC
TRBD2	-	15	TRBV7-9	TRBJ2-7	CASSLYTSGNYEQYF	TGTGCCAGCAGCTTATACACTAGCGGCAACTACGAGCAGTACTTC